This TCR beta chain came from a study of blood T cell repertoires in COVID-19. Clones were read by immunoSEQ multiplex PCR, and TCRdb kept only the in-frame ones, dropping some. The table records tens of thousands of clones, roughly four fifths of them present only once. The V end lost 1 base, the J end lost 4 bases, and 8 bases lay between the germline ends. CDR1 SGHRS and CDR2 YFSETQ come from the germline V gene. CDR3 length: 13 residues. The clonotype was recovered from a man aged 55 to 70 with acute or convalescent COVID-19. Sequencing was carried out using peripheral blood. The chain carries TRBV5-1 and TRBJ1-2; D unclear. The CDR3 DNA sequence: TGCGCCAGCAGCTTGTCGGAGAGCTATGGCTACACCTTC. Protein sequence: CASSLSESYGYTF.